The 27 T cell receptor beta chains in this list originate from one sample, sequenced in a study of T-cell reconstitution after alpha-beta-depleted transplantation in children. Unique molecular identifiers were used to barcode this TCRbeta library. TCRdb re-called the PCR reads with MiXCR, one entry per CDR3 protein. The sample gives hundreds of thousands of distinct CDR3 sequences, 13% of which show up once; over 2% is in the top ten. The source material was PBMCs, mostly from graft donor cells, sampled 360 days after TCRalphabeta/CD19-depleted stem cell transplant. The receptors derive from a male patient younger than 18 who had a stem cell transplant for acute myeloid leukemia, so the T cells may come from the graft donor.

This clonotype was seen more than once but under ten times. CDR3 sequence (DNA): TGTGCCAGCAGTCTACGACTAGCGGGAGGGCCGAGCACCGGGGAGCTGTTTTTT. Translating it yields CASSLRLAGGPSTGELFF. The rearrangement joins TRBV7-3 to TRBJ2-2; 14 bases are a match to TRBD2. Per the germline V gene, CDR1 is SGHTA and CDR2 is FQGTGA. The CDR3 totals 18 residues. J was trimmed by 4 bases and V by 6 bases; bases with no gene match: 10.

The table lists this clonotype with many counts. This chain uses TRBV20-1 with TRBJ2-7; D not certain. CDR1 is DFQATT, CDR2 SNEGSKA, per germline (reference sequence). This CDR3 has 13 residues. With 0 bases removed from V and 3 bases from J, the gap between germline ends came to 9 bases. The DNA of the CDR3 is TGCAGTGCTAGAGAGGGGTCTTTCTACGAGCAGTACTTC. Translating gives CSAREGSFYEQYF.

V usage is TRBV29-1 and J usage is TRBJ2-3; TRBD2 matches 10 bases. Germline assignment: CDR1 SQVTM and CDR2 ANQGSEA. This CDR3 contains 14 residues. The J segment lost 5 bases and the V segment lost 5 bases, leaving 7 bases of the junction unmatched. In nucleotides, the CDR3 is TGCAGCGTTCTAGCGGGAGTAGCTGTAGATACGCAGTATTTT. Translation: CSVLAGVAVDTQYF.

The genes are TRBV5-4 and TRBJ2-1; 8 bases agree with TRBD2. CDR1 and CDR2 (germline): SGHNT, YYREEE (reference sequence). V gave up 5 bases and J gave up 2 bases; unmatched junction bases: 6. CDR3 length equals 15 residues. The CDR3 spells CASSIAGRAYNEQFF. The CDR3 DNA reads as TGTGCCAGCAGTATAGCGGGAAGGGCCTACAATGAGCAGTTCTTC.

This clonotype was observed a handful of times. The chain carries TRBV12-3 or TRBV12-4 and TRBJ2-2; no clear D gene. The CDR3 contains 16 residues. With 7 bases removed from V and 5 bases from J, the gap between germline ends came to 20 bases. This CDR3 is CASKPRLSRTTGELFF. The CDR3 DNA reads TGTGCCAGCAAGCCCAGACTCTCACGCACGACCGGGGAGCTGTTTTTT.

This clonotype occurred a few times. This chain connects TRBV7-2 to TRBJ2-2; D is uncertain. Germline CDR1 is SGHTA and CDR2 is FQGNSA. The CDR3 consists of 15 residues. V lost 4 bases to trimming and J lost 5 bases, with 14 bases between them. DNA for the CDR3: TGTGCCAGCAGCTCCGACGGCCCTCCAACCGGGGAGCTGTTTTTT. Translated, it gives CASSSDGPPTGELFF.

In regard to this clonotype: This may arise from a read error, as a much more abundant clone is one base away. This sequence joins TRBV28 and TRBJ2-7; 7 bases fit TRBD2. The CDR3 extends over 14 amino acids. Germline V gene lookup returns CDR1 MDHEN and CDR2 SYDVKM. CDR3 protein: CACSLADFNYEQYF. Written as DNA, the CDR3 is TGTGCCTGCAGCCTAGCGGATTTTAACTACGAGCAGTACTTC.

The sample holds a few counts of this clonotype. This sequence joins TRBV5-6 and TRBJ2-3; TRBD2 agrees at 13 bases. This CDR3 has 18 residues. V shed 4 bases and J 0 bases; nucleotides not matched to a gene: 8. The germline gives CDR1 SGHDT, CDR2 YYEEEE. CDR3 protein: CASSRGLAGASSTDTQYF. CDR3 nucleotide sequence: TGTGCCAGCAGCCGAGGACTAGCGGGAGCATCTAGCACAGATACGCAGTATTTT. Supplemented by reference TRBV5-6 and TRBJ2-3, the full variable domain reads DAGVTQSPTHLIKTRGQQVTLRCSPKSGHDTVSWYQQALGQGPQFIFQYYEEEERQRGNFPDRFSGHQFPNYSSELNVNALLLGDSALYLCASSRGLAGASSTDTQYFGPGTRLTVL.

This clonotype was observed a handful of times. The CDR3 reads CASSKGQGRVDTQYF. In DNA, the CDR3 is TGTGCCAGCAGTAAGGGACAGGGGCGTGTAGATACGCAGTATTTT. V usage is TRBV7-3 and J usage is TRBJ2-3; TRBD1 aligns across 10 bases. V dropped 6 bases and J dropped 5; count of bases not matched to a gene: 8. CDR1 is SGHTA and CDR2 is FQGTGA in the germline V gene. This CDR3 is built from 15 residues. The full variable domain, in which reference TRBV7-3 and TRBJ2-3 provide the parts outside the CDR3, is GAGVSQTPSNKVTEKGKYVELRCDPISGHTALYWYRQSLGQGPEFLIYFQGTGAADDSGLPNDRFFAVRPEGSVSTLKIQRTERGDSAVYLCASSKGQGRVDTQYFGPGTRLTVL.

The chain uses TRBV20-1 and TRBJ2-7; D gene uncertain. Deletions cut 2 bases from V and 1 base from J, with 15 bases between. CDR3 length: 15 residues. Germline-derived CDR1 and CDR2 are DFQATT and SNEGSKA (reference sequence). CDR3 bases: TGCAGTGCTAGATTCTCGACTCCCCCGTCCTACGAGCAGTACTTC. Protein sequence: CSARFSTPPSYEQYF.

The V call is TRBV18, the J call TRBJ2-1; D is uncertain. The V gene's germline CDR1 is KGHSH and CDR2 LQKENI. The ends were cut back, 9 bases at V and 2 bases at J, with 14 bases in the middle. The CDR3 has 14 residues. The CDR3 sequence: CASEETTTYNEQFF. For the CDR3, the DNA is TGTGCCAGTGAGGAAACTACGACCTACAATGAGCAGTTCTTC.

In its sample, this clonotype was seen once. J is TRBJ2-7 and V is TRBV2; TRBD2 might be the D (6 bases). The germline CDR1 and CDR2 sequences are SNHLY and FYNNEI. Trimming removed 5 bases at V and 2 bases at J, with 22 bases between. This CDR3 has 17 residues. The CDR3 DNA follows: TGTGCCAGCAGTCCCTCGCTACTAGCTTTTCAAGCCTACGAGCAGTACTTC. Translation gives CASSPSLLAFQAYEQYF.

The chain has TRBV6-5 and TRBJ2-5; 7 bases are a match to TRBD1. Germline CDR1 and CDR2: MNHEY and SVGAGI. After removal of 0 bases from V and 2 bases from J, the junction contained 3 bases not matched to a gene. The CDR3 length is 15 residues. CDR3 DNA sequence: TGTGCCAGCAGTTACTCCTACAGGGGTCAAGAGACCCAGTACTTC. Encoded protein: CASSYSYRGQETQYF.

This clonotype appeared a few times. This chain uses TRBV20-1 with TRBJ2-5; 13 bases map to TRBD2. The CDR3 sequence is 15 residues long. The junction had 6 bases not matched to a gene; V was cut back by 3 bases and J by 5 bases. In germline, CDR1 is DFQATT, CDR2 SNEGSKA (reference sequence). CDR3 sequence reads: CSASVGLAGVETQYF. The CDR3 DNA reads TGCAGTGCTAGCGTTGGACTAGCGGGGGTGGAGACCCAGTACTTC.

This clonotype was counted a few times. J is TRBJ2-2 and V is TRBV20-1; the match to TRBD1 covers 11 bases. After removal of 3 bases from V and 6 bases from J, the junction contained 6 bases not matched to a gene. This CDR3 region has 15 residues. CDR1 and CDR2 from the germline V gene are DFQATT and SNEGSKA (reference sequence). CDR3 nucleotide sequence: TGCAGTGCTAGGGACAGGGGGCTTTTGGCCGGGGAGCTGTTTTTT. Protein: CSARDRGLLAGELFF.

This clonotype has only a few counts. The chain joins TRBV20-1 to TRBJ2-5; 13 bases agree with TRBD2. Germline V gene data show CDR1 as DFQATT and CDR2 as SNEGSKA (reference sequence). The J segment lost 2 bases and the V segment lost 5 bases, leaving 8 bases of the junction unmatched. The CDR3 length is 16 residues. CDR3 coding DNA: TGCAGTGCTTCGGGACTAGCGGGAAGAAGTCAAGAGACCCAGTACTTC. Residues: CSASGLAGRSQETQYF.

This clonotype was counted many times. V gene TRBV5-1 combines with J gene TRBJ2-2; 8 bases are shared with TRBD2. The CDR3 extends over 16 amino acids. Germline CDR1 is SGHRS and CDR2 is YFSETQ. Trimming took 0 bases from V and 0 from J; bases not matched to a gene: 1. As DNA, the CDR3 is TGCGCCAGCAGCTTGGGAGCGGGAGCGAACACCGGGGAGCTGTTTTTT. Translation: CASSLGAGANTGELFF.

This clonotype was counted many times. V usage is TRBV20-1 and J usage is TRBJ1-1, with 7 bases that match TRBD1. The V and J ends lost 3 bases and 4 bases, in that order; junction bases with no gene match: 8. Per germline, CDR1 DFQATT and CDR2 SNEGSKA (reference sequence). The CDR3 runs 14 residues. CDR3 nucleotide sequence: TGCAGTGCTAGGTGGGACAGTAGATTCACTGAAGCTTTCTTT. Its protein product is CSARWDSRFTEAFF.

This clonotype has a handful of counts. This chain uses TRBV7-2 with TRBJ2-7, with D possibly being TRBD1 (5 bases). CDR3 size: 11 residues. Germline V gene data show CDR1 as SGHTA and CDR2 as FQGNSA. Deletions cut 4 bases from V and 7 bases from J, with 8 bases between. The CDR3 DNA follows: TGTGCCAGCAGCTCCAGGGTGGAGCAGTACTTC. Amino acids: CASSSRVEQYF.

This clonotype has a handful of counts. The J gene is TRBJ2-4, the V gene TRBV7-8, with D maybe TRBD2 (6 bases). The germline V gene encodes CDR1 SGHVS and CDR2 FQNEAQ. Between the trimmed V and J ends, which lost 4 bases and 6 bases, there was a span of 13 bases. This CDR3 is 14 amino acids long. CDR3 bases: TGTGCCAGCAGCTCCCGGGCAGCGGGAAACATTCAGTACTTC. This translates into CASSSRAAGNIQYF.

This clonotype was counted many times. The V call is TRBV12-3 or TRBV12-4, the J call TRBJ1-1, with D perhaps TRBD1 (5 bases). The length of the CDR3 is 14 residues. With 1 base removed from V and 1 base from J, the gap between germline ends came to 7 bases. The CDR3 nucleotides read TGTGCCAGCAGTTTAGGGCAGGGGAACACTGAAGCTTTCTTT. It codes for CASSLGQGNTEAFF.

This rearrangement joins TRBV5-1 to TRBJ2-1, with a tentative D call TRBD2 (5 bases). Germline CDR1 SGHRS, CDR2 YFSETQ. There are 15 residues in the CDR3. V was trimmed by 0 bases and J by 3 bases, leaving 10 bases between them. This CDR3 is CASSLEWESYNEQFF. The CDR3 nucleotides are TGCGCCAGCAGCTTGGAATGGGAGAGCTACAATGAGCAGTTCTTC.

The chain is built from TRBV20-1 and TRBJ2-7, with 8 bases aligning to TRBD1. CDR1 is DFQATT and CDR2 is SNEGSKA in the germline V gene (reference sequence). The trim removed 6 bases at V and 3 bases at J, leaving 4 bases unmatched. The length of the CDR3 is 12 residues. The CDR3 region has the DNA TGCAGTGCACCGACAGGGGTCTACGAGCAGTACTTC. Translation: CSAPTGVYEQYF.

This clonotype has a handful of counts. The chain joins TRBV4-3 to TRBJ2-4, with 9 bases matching TRBD1. The CDR3 spans 18 residues. Germline V gives CDR1 LGHNA, CDR2 YSLEER. After removal of 4 bases from V and 0 bases from J, the junction contained 10 bases not matched to a gene. CDR3 region: CASSPGTGIPSAKNIQYF. Written as DNA, the CDR3 is TGCGCCAGCAGCCCTGGGACAGGGATTCCCTCAGCCAAAAACATTCAGTACTTC.

This chain uses TRBV18 with TRBJ2-3, with D possibly being TRBD2 (5 bases). The CDR3 runs to 13 residues. Trimming pared 3 bases from V and 5 bases from J, leaving 9 bases between. Looked up from germline, CDR1 is KGHSH and CDR2 is LQKENI. For the CDR3, the DNA is TGTGCCAGCTCACCTTTCGGAGGAGATACGCAGTATTTT. This sequence encodes CASSPFGGDTQYF.

In its sample, this clonotype was seen many times. This rearrangement joins TRBV10-3 to TRBJ2-3, with D hard to call. The germline V gene has CDR1 ENHRY and CDR2 SYGVKD. The CDR3 runs to 17 residues. The germline V and J ends were trimmed by 0 bases and 0 bases, with 13 bases remaining between them. CDR3 nucleotide sequence: TGTGCCATCAGTGAGTCGACTCTGAGTACCAGCACAGATACGCAGTATTTT. Its translation is CAISESTLSTSTDTQYF.

This clonotype was detected only a few times. V gene TRBV3-1 combines with J gene TRBJ1-5; D is perhaps TRBD1 (5 bases). Between the trimmed V and J ends, which lost 2 bases and 6 bases, there was a span of 14 bases. This CDR3 comprises 15 residues. Germline V gives CDR1 LGHDT, CDR2 YNNKEL (reference sequence). The DNA for the CDR3 is TGTGCCAGCAGCCAAAGAGGGGATCGAGGTCAGCCCCAGCATTTT. This gives the protein CASSQRGDRGQPQHF.